These 6 T cell receptor beta chains share one sample of origin, sequenced in a study of CD4 and CD8 cells across lung adenocarcinoma regions. TCRdb re-called the PCR reads with MiXCR, one entry per CDR3 protein. The data hold 6,500 to 7,500 distinct CDR3 sequences, with approximately 50% observed a single time. The specimen was CD8+ T cells from the center of a lung tumor. Receptors were obtained from a female donor with lung adenocarcinoma. The CD4 and CD8 labels of this study may be unreliable.

Concerning this clonotype: Sequence at one end of the junction differs from germline and may be a read error. This chain links TRBV6-1 with TRBJ2-1; D is possibly TRBD2 (6 bases). This CDR3 contains 16 residues. Per the germline V gene, CDR1 is MNHNS and CDR2 is SASEGT. CDR3 in DNA: TGTGCCAGCAGTAAGGAGGGCCCAATTGTAGCCAATGAGCTGTTTTTC. It specifies CASSKEGPIVANELFF.

Ten or more counts support this clonotype. Just one base apart from a much larger clone, this may be a read error. The chain recombines TRBV11-2 with TRBJ2-1; TRBD1 aligns across 7 bases. Unmatched junction bases numbered 13, after V lost 4 bases and J lost 13 bases. The CDR3 has 14 amino acids. The germline V gene encodes CDR1 SGHAT and CDR2 FQNNGV. CDR3 loop: CASSSLTGWETQFF. The CDR3 DNA sequence: TGTGCCAGCAGCTCATTGACAGGGTGGGAGACCCAGTTCTTC.

The V and J genes are TRBV11-3 and TRBJ2-4; weak D call: TRBD1 (6 bases). The CDR3 consists of 13 residues. CDR1 is SGHNT, CDR2 YENEEA, per germline. V was clipped by 5 bases and J by 13 bases, with 18 bases between them. In DNA form, the CDR3 reads TGTGCCAGCAGCGGGGGACACGGGGACACCCAGTACTTC. This codes for CASSGGHGDTQYF.

V usage is TRBV4-1 and J usage is TRBJ2-3; weak D call: TRBD1 (6 bases). Per germline, CDR1 MGHRA and CDR2 YSYEKL. V dropped 0 bases and J dropped 6 bases, with 19 bases sitting between them. This CDR3 is built from 17 residues. This chain's CDR3 is CASSQDLVGAGADTQYF. The CDR3 nucleotides are TGCGCCAGCAGCCAAGATCTAGTCGGGGCAGGGGCGGATACGCAGTATTTT.

In this sample, this clonotype turned up once. The V and J genes are TRBV6-8 and TRBJ2-3, with D perhaps assigned TRBD1 or TRBD2 (6 bases each). Germline CDR1 MNHGY, CDR2 SAAAGT. This CDR3 spans 16 amino acids. V shed 6 bases and J shed 4 bases, with 20 bases lying between them. The CDR3 sequence: CASRGSGGRSPDTQYF. DNA for the CDR3: TGTGCCAGCAGGGGCTCTGGGGGGCGTAGCCCAGATACGCAGTATTTT.

By proportion, this clonotype is medium-sized. J is TRBJ2-2 and V is TRBV6-5; 7 nucleotides align to TRBD1. Germline trimming cut 0 bases from V and 7 bases from J; bases unmatched to any gene: 5. The CDR3 runs to 15 residues. Germline V gives CDR1 MNHEY, CDR2 SVGAGI. In DNA, the CDR3 is TGTGCCAGCAGTTACTCGAGCCAGGGGGACGGGGAGCTGTTTTTT. Residues: CASSYSSQGDGELFF.